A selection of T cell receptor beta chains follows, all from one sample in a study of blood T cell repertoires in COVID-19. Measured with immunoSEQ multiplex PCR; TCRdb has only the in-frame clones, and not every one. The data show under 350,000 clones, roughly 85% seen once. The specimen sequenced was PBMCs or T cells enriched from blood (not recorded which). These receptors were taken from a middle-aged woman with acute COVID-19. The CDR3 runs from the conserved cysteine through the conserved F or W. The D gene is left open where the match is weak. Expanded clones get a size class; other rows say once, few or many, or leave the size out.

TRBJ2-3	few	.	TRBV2	CASSGGLNTDTQYF	TGTGCCAGCAGTGGGGGACTGAACACAGATACGCAGTATTTT
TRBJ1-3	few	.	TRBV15	CATSRDLSASSGNTIYF	TGTGCCACCAGCAGAGATCTTAGTGCGAGCTCTGGAAACACCATATATTTT
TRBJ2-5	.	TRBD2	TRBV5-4	CASSSPAGLETQYF	TGTGCCAGCAGCTCCCCAGCGGGGCTAGAGACCCAGTACTTC
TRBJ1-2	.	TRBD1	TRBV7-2	CASSSGQGALSGYTF	TGTGCCAGCAGCTCGGGACAGGGGGCATTGAGTGGCTACACCTTC
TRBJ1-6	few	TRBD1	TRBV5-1	CASSLTGTGSPLHF	TGCGCCAGCAGCTTGACAGGGACAGGTTCACCCCTCCACTTT
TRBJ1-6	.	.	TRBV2	CASTHHRASSYNSPLHF	TGTGCCAGCACTCATCACAGGGCTTCCTCCTATAATTCACCCCTCCACTTT
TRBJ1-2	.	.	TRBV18	CASSPTREGYGYTF	TGTGCCAGCTCACCCACCAGGGAGGGTTATGGCTACACCTTC
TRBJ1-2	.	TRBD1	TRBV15	CATQTGTEGSGYTF	TGTGCCACCCAGACCGGGACAGAGGGCTCTGGCTACACCTTC
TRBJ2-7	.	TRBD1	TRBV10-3	CAIRGDRGIYEQYF	TGTGCCATCAGGGGAGACAGGGGGATCTACGAGCAGTACTTC
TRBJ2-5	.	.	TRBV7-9	CASSFRPQPTGETQYF	TGTGCCAGCAGCTTCCGGCCGCAGCCAACCGGGGAGACCCAGTACTTC
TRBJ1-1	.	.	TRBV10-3	CAIRGALDTEAFF	TGTGCCATCAGAGGGGCCCTCGACACTGAAGCTTTCTTT
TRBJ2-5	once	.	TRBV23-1	CASSQALQETQYF	TGCGCCAGCAGTCAAGCGCTTCAAGAGACCCAGTACTTC
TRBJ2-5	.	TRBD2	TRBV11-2	CASSFAKLAGRETQYF	TGTGCCAGCAGCTTTGCCAAACTAGCGGGCCGAGAGACCCAGTACTTC
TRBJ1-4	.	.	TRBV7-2	CASSYKTGTKLFF	TGTGCCAGCAGCTATAAAACCGGGACAAAGCTGTTTTTT
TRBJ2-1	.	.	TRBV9	CASSVRRASYNEQFF	TGTGCCAGCAGCGTAAGGAGGGCCAGCTACAATGAGCAGTTCTTC
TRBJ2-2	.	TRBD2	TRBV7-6	CASSPTSGAFGTGELFF	TGTGCCAGCAGCCCAACTAGCGGAGCCTTCGGCACCGGGGAGCTGTTTTTT
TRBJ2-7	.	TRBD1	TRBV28	CASSLGLTGDEQYF	TGTGCCAGCAGTTTAGGATTGACAGGGGACGAGCAGTACTTC
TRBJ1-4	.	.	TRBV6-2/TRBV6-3	CASSQTSGKGNEKLFF	TGTGCCAGCAGTCAAACGTCCGGGAAAGGAAATGAAAAACTGTTTTTT
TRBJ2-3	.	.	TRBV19	CASRPSGATDTQYF	TGTGCCAGTAGGCCGTCAGGGGCGACAGATACGCAGTATTTT
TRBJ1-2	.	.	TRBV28	CASSFYAGYRYGYTF	TGTGCCAGCAGTTTTTATGCAGGGTATAGGTATGGCTACACCTTC
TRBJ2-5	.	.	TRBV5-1	CASSLTLGGGYKTQYF	TGCGCCAGCAGCTTGACCCTGGGAGGGGGGTACAAGACCCAGTACTTC
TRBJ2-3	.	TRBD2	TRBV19	CASSRLAGQPTDTQYF	TGTGCCAGTAGCCGACTAGCGGGCCAACCCACAGATACGCAGTATTTT
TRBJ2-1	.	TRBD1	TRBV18	CASSFIRDRGLNEQFF	TGTGCCAGCTCATTCATCCGGGACAGGGGGTTAAATGAGCAGTTCTTC
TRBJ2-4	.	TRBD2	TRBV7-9	CASSFGPLAGMSIQYF	TGTGCCAGCAGCTTCGGCCCGCTAGCGGGTATGAGCATTCAGTACTTC
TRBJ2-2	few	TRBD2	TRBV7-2	CASSFQAGESGELFF	TGTGCCAGCAGCTTCCAAGCGGGAGAGTCCGGGGAGCTGTTTTTT
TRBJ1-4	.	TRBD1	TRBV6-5	CASRQGRGLEKLFF	TGTGCCAGCAGGCAGGGCAGGGGGCTGGAAAAACTGTTTTTT
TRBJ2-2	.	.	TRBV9	CASTGANTGELFF	TGTGCCAGCACCGGTGCGAACACCGGGGAGCTGTTTTTT
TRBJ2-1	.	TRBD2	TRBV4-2	CASSFYKSATSDDEQFF	TGTGCCAGCAGCTTCTATAAGTCCGCGACTAGCGACGATGAGCAGTTCTTC
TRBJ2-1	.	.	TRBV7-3	CASSLAGITYNEQFF	TGTGCCAGCAGCTTAGCAGGGATTACCTACAATGAGCAGTTCTTC
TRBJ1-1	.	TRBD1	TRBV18	CASSATGGANTEAFF	TGTGCCAGCTCAGCAACAGGGGGCGCGAACACTGAAGCTTTCTTT
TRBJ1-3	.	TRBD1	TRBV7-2	CASSPWTGSGNTIYF	TGTGCCAGCAGCCCTTGGACAGGGTCTGGAAACACCATATATTTT
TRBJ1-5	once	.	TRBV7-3	CASSLTARGSGNQPQHF	TGTGCCAGCAGCTTAACGGCACGGGGGTCGGGCAATCAGCCCCAGCATTTT
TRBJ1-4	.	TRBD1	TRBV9	CASSVAGGLNEKLFF	TGTGCCAGCAGCGTAGCAGGGGGCTTAAATGAAAAACTGTTTTTT
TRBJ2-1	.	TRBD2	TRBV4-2	CASSQETSGVPNEQFF	TGTGCCAGCAGCCAGGAGACTAGCGGGGTGCCGAATGAGCAGTTCTTC
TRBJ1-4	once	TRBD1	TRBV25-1	CASSGPDRRATNEKLFF	TGTGCCAGCAGTGGACCGGACAGGCGCGCAACTAATGAAAAACTGTTTTTT
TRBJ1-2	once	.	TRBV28	CASSYGGYGTTFNGYTF	TGTGCCAGCAGCTACGGTGGATACGGGACAACCTTTAATGGCTACACCTTC
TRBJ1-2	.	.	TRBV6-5	CASSLTVTTNYGYTF	TGTGCCAGCAGTCTGACGGTAACTACTAACTATGGCTACACCTTC
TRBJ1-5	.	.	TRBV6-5	CASSQQGDNQPQHF	TGTGCCAGCAGTCAACAGGGAGATAATCAGCCCCAGCATTTT
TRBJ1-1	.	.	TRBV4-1	CASSQDQILVSEAFF	TGCGCCAGCAGCCAAGATCAGATTCTTGTGTCTGAAGCTTTCTTT
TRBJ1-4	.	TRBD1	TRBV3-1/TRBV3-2	CASSQVAGGGRKLFF	TGTGCCAGCAGCCAAGTTGCAGGGGGCGGAAGAAAACTGTTTTTT
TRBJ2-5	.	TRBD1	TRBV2	CASTPGQGQKETQYF	TGTGCCAGCACCCCGGGACAGGGCCAAAAAGAGACCCAGTACTTC
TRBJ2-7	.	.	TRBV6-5	CASGLKQYEQYF	TGTGCCAGTGGCCTAAAACAGTACGAGCAGTACTTC
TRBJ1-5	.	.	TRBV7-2	CASSLWQGFSNQPQHF	TGTGCCAGCAGCTTATGGCAGGGCTTTAGCAATCAGCCCCAGCATTTT
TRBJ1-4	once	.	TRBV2	CASNLAGRREKLFF	TGTGCCAGCAACCTAGCGGGGAGGAGGGAAAAACTGTTTTTT
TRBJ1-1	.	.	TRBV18	CASSDSLNTEAFF	TGTGCCAGCTCAGACAGTTTGAACACTGAAGCTTTCTTT
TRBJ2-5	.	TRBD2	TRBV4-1	CASSQKTSGGPQETQYF	TGCGCCAGCAGCCAGAAAACTAGCGGGGGACCTCAAGAGACCCAGTACTTC
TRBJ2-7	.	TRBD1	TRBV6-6	CASSPHRGTFSYEQYF	TGTGCCAGCAGCCCCCACAGGGGCACCTTCTCCTACGAGCAGTACTTC
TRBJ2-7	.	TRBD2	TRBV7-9	CASSSHTAGENEQYF	TGTGCCAGCAGCTCTCACACAGCGGGAGAGAACGAGCAGTACTTC
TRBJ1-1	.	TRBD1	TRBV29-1	CSVHRGTGSTEAFF	TGCAGCGTCCATAGAGGGACAGGGAGCACTGAAGCTTTCTTT
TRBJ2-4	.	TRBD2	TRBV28	CASSYGVSDLAGGPTDIQYF	TGTGCCAGCAGTTACGGCGTCAGTGACCTAGCGGGAGGGCCCACGGACATTCAGTACTTC
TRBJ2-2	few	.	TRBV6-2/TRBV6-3	CASSYPSRDTGELFF	TGTGCCAGCAGTTACCCATCGAGGGACACCGGGGAGCTGTTTTTT
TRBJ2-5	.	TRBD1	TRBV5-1	CASSLGTDLETQYF	TGCGCCAGCAGCCTAGGGACAGACCTAGAGACCCAGTACTTC
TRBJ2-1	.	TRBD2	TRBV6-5	CASSSASGSSYNEQFF	TGTGCCAGCAGTTCAGCAAGCGGGAGCTCCTACAATGAGCAGTTCTTC
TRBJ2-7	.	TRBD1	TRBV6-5	CASRDRDRGYEQYF	TGTGCCAGCAGGGACCGGGACAGGGGTTACGAGCAGTACTTC
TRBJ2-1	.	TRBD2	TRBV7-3	CASSATSVAGGGIYNEQFF	TGTGCCAGCAGCGCCACGTCGGTAGCGGGAGGGGGCATCTACAATGAGCAGTTCTTC
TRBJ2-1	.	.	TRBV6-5	CASSNRPSSYNEQFF	TGTGCCAGCAGTAACAGGCCCAGCTCCTACAATGAGCAGTTCTTC
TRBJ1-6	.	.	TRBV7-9	CASCVTSPTGNSPLHF	TGTGCCAGCTGCGTGACAAGCCCGACGGGGAATTCACCCCTCCACTTT
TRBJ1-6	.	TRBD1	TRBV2	CASRPGTGGAGTVSPLHF	TGTGCCAGCAGGCCCGGGACAGGGGGCGCCGGTACGGTTTCACCCCTCCACTTT
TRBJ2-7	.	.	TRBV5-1	CASSPRTTSSSYEQYF	TGCGCCAGCAGCCCACGGACCACTAGCAGTTCCTACGAGCAGTACTTC
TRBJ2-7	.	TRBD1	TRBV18	CASSPPTGQGGYEQYF	TGTGCCAGCTCACCGCCCACTGGACAGGGCGGGTACGAGCAGTACTTC